Listed below are T cell receptor beta chains from one sample, sequenced in a study of CD8 T cells in ankylosing spondylitis. TCRdb itself ran the 5' RACE reads through MiXCR, one entry per CDR3 protein. The sample yields about 700,000 distinct CDR3 sequences, roughly 19% seen once. Source material: blood, either unsorted or a sorted T cell fraction (not recorded which). These receptors originate from a male donor with ankylosing spondylitis. Each CDR3 is given with its conserved first and last residue. The D gene is left open where the match is weak. The listing skips clone size in some rows; elsewhere it reads once, few, many or a size class.

CDR3 protein	CDR3 DNA	D gene	J gene	clone size	V gene
CASSHGNTEAFF	TGTGCCAGCAGCCACGGGAACACTGAAGCTTTCTTT	NA	TRBJ1-1	NA	TRBV4-2
CASRPQETQYF	TGTGCCAGCAGACCACAAGAGACCCAGTACTTC	NA	TRBJ2-5	NA	TRBV28
CASSSLDGDYGYTF	TGCGCCAGCAGCTCCTTAGACGGAGACTATGGCTACACCTTC	NA	TRBJ1-2	once	TRBV5-1
CASSQVGSSGDEQFF	TGTGCCAGCAGCCAAGTCGGGAGTAGTGGGGATGAGCAGTTCTTC	NA	TRBJ2-1	NA	TRBV3-1
CSVVSGANVLTF	TGCAGCGTTGTGTCTGGGGCCAACGTCCTGACTTTC	NA	TRBJ2-6	few	TRBV29-1
CASSLEGFKNIQYF	TGTGCCAGCAGCTTGGAGGGTTTCAAAAACATTCAGTACTTC	NA	TRBJ2-4	many	TRBV5-5
CASSPTVGGRNTEAFF	TGTGCCAGCAGCCCCACAGTAGGCGGACGGAACACTGAAGCTTTCTTT	NA	TRBJ1-1	few	TRBV4-2
CSVDLGVLETQYF	TGCAGCGTTGATCTGGGGGTTTTAGAGACCCAGTACTTC	NA	TRBJ2-5	NA	TRBV29-1
CASSSQGNLAKNIQYF	TGTGCCAGCAGTTCACAGGGAAATCTAGCCAAAAACATTCAGTACTTC	NA	TRBJ2-4	NA	TRBV12-3/TRBV12-4
CASSLVGFQETQYF	TGTGCCAGCAGCTTAGTGGGCTTTCAAGAGACCCAGTACTTC	NA	TRBJ2-5	NA	TRBV11-2
CSARRTAGSYEQYF	TGCAGTGCTAGGAGGACCGCGGGATCCTACGAGCAGTACTTC	NA	TRBJ2-7	NA	TRBV20-1
CASSWGAGGYEQYF	TGTGCCAGCAGCTGGGGAGCGGGGGGCTACGAGCAGTACTTC	TRBD2	TRBJ2-7	few	TRBV7-2
CASSIRDYASHEQYF	TGCGCCAGCAGCATCCGGGACTACGCATCGCACGAGCAGTACTTC	TRBD2	TRBJ2-7	NA	TRBV5-1
CASSRWTSLSYEQYF	TGTGCCAGCAGCCGTTGGACTAGCCTCTCCTACGAGCAGTACTTC	TRBD2	TRBJ2-7	NA	TRBV7-2
CAWSVQVGDEQYF	TGTGCCTGGAGTGTACAGGTAGGGGACGAGCAGTACTTC	NA	TRBJ2-7	NA	TRBV30
CASSQVSSGRAQETQYF	TGTGCCAGCAGCCAAGTCTCTAGCGGGAGGGCACAAGAGACCCAGTACTTC	TRBD2	TRBJ2-5	NA	TRBV4-2
CASSRGRGVANTEAFF	TGTGCCAGCAGCCGTGGGCGCGGGGTGGCGAACACTGAAGCTTTCTTT	NA	TRBJ1-1	few	TRBV9
CASSQDPGATEAFF	TGCGCCAGCAGCCAAGATCCCGGGGCCACTGAAGCTTTCTTT	NA	TRBJ1-1	NA	TRBV4-1
CASSLSPLRDIKNIQYF	TGTGCCAGCAGTTTATCTCCTCTGCGGGACATCAAAAACATTCAGTACTTC	NA	TRBJ2-4	NA	TRBV28
CASSLGSSMDTQYF	TGTGCCAGCAGTTTAGGGAGCAGTATGGATACGCAGTATTTT	NA	TRBJ2-3	NA	TRBV27
CASSLAKWAGELFF	TGTGCCAGCAGCTTAGCCAAGTGGGCCGGGGAGCTGTTTTTT	NA	TRBJ2-2	few	TRBV7-2
CASSLVAHVGLAGYYEQYF	TGTGCCAGCAGCTTAGTTGCCCACGTCGGACTAGCGGGATATTACGAGCAGTACTTC	TRBD2	TRBJ2-7	NA	TRBV11-1
CASSLGLAREQFF	TGTGCCAGCAGCTTGGGGCTAGCACGCGAGCAGTTCTTC	NA	TRBJ2-1	NA	TRBV7-9
CASSQDSGGDRYGYTF	TGCGCCAGCAGCCAAGATTCGGGGGGCGATCGCTATGGCTACACCTTC	NA	TRBJ1-2	NA	TRBV4-1
CSASHSSGFSEFGQFF	TGCAGTGCTAGTCATTCCAGTGGTTTTTCGGAATTCGGGCAGTTCTTC	NA	TRBJ2-1	NA	TRBV20-1
CASSLAGQAMVETQYF	TGTGCCAGCAGCTTAGCGGGACAGGCAATGGTGGAGACCCAGTACTTC	TRBD1	TRBJ2-5	few	TRBV7-6
CASNLALSYEQYF	TGTGCCAGCAACTTAGCCCTATCCTACGAGCAGTACTTC	NA	TRBJ2-7	NA	TRBV6-2/TRBV6-3
CASSGVLGVLHF	TGCGCCAGCAGCGGGGTACTAGGAGTGTTACACTTC	NA	TRBJ2-5	NA	TRBV5-1
CASSLASGQGSYEQYF	TGTGCCAGCAGCTTAGCGTCGGGACAGGGGTCCTACGAGCAGTACTTC	TRBD1	TRBJ2-7	few	TRBV7-2
CASQGHSRETQYF	TGTGCCAGCCAGGGACATAGCCGAGAGACCCAGTACTTC	NA	TRBJ2-5	few	TRBV9
CASSYGRTSGSWGETQYF	TGTGCCAGCAGTTACGGGAGGACTAGCGGGAGTTGGGGAGAGACCCAGTACTTC	TRBD2	TRBJ2-5	NA	TRBV6-2/TRBV6-3
CRGLRRGNHQPQHF	TGCAGGGGTTTGAGAAGGGGTAATCATCAGCCCCAGCATTTT	NA	TRBJ1-5	NA	TRBV29-1
CATSRDTSRSTDTQYF	TGTGCCACCAGCAGAGATACTAGCCGCAGCACAGATACGCAGTATTTT	NA	TRBJ2-3	NA	TRBV15
CASSLSRDREYPQHF	TGTGCCAGCAGCTTATCCCGGGACAGGGAATACCCCCAGCATTTT	TRBD1	TRBJ1-5	few	TRBV11-2
CSARESAGSADTQYF	TGCAGTGCTAGAGAATCAGCAGGGTCAGCAGATACGCAGTATTTT	NA	TRBJ2-3	few	TRBV20-1
CASSRESSYNEQFF	TGTGCCAGCAGCAGGGAGAGCTCCTACAATGAGCAGTTCTTC	NA	TRBJ2-1	NA	TRBV7-9
CASSPDRLLGNQPQHF	TGTGCCAGCAGCCCCGACCGATTACTGGGCAATCAGCCCCAGCATTTT	NA	TRBJ1-5	few	TRBV7-9
CASSGTQETQYF	TGTGCCAGCAGTGGCACCCAAGAGACCCAGTACTTC	NA	TRBJ2-5	many	TRBV11-2
CASSLTGQGGTDTQYF	TGCGCCAGCAGCTTGACGGGACAGGGGGGCACAGATACGCAGTATTTT	TRBD1	TRBJ2-3	NA	TRBV5-1
CASSPGQGGFYEQYF	TGCGCCAGCAGCCCAGGGCAGGGGGGCTTCTACGAGCAGTACTTC	NA	TRBJ2-7	NA	TRBV4-3
CASRPGTSGRVGELFF	TGTGCCAGCAGACCCGGGACTAGCGGGAGGGTCGGGGAGCTGTTTTTT	TRBD2	TRBJ2-2	NA	TRBV12-3/TRBV12-4
CASSLGQGRIGYEQYF	TGCGCCAGCAGCTTGGGACAGGGGAGGATAGGCTACGAGCAGTACTTC	TRBD1	TRBJ2-7	NA	TRBV5-1
CASSPGALAGTSYEQYF	TGCGCCAGCAGCCCTGGGGCTCTAGCGGGGACCTCCTACGAGCAGTACTTC	TRBD2	TRBJ2-7	few	TRBV5-1